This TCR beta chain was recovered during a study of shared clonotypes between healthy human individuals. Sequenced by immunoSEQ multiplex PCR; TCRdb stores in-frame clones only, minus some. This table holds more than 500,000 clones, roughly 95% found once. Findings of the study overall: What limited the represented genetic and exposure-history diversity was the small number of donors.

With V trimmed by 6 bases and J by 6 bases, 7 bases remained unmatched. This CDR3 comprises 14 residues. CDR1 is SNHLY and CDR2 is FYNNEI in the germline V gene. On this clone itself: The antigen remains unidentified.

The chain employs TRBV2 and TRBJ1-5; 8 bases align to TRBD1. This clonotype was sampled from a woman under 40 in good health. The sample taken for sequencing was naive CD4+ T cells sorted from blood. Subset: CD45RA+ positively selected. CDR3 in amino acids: CASRLDREGQPQHF. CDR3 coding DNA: TGTGCCAGCAGATTGGACAGGGAGGGTCAGCCCCAGCATTTT.